A selection of T cell receptor beta chains follows, all from one sample in a study of cytomegalovirus exposure and HLA in healthy donors. TCRdb keeps only in-frame clones here, not all; method: immunoSEQ multiplex PCR. The data show around 100,000 clones, roughly four fifths seen once. The source material was PBMCs. These receptors were collected from a female donor in good health and CMV-seropositive. CDR3s include the opening cysteine and the closing phenylalanine or tryptophan. The listing skips clone size in some rows; elsewhere it reads once, few, many or a size class.

v_call	j_call	clone_size	cdr3_aa
TRBV9	TRBJ2-7	.	CASSHYPESHEQYF
TRBV10-3	TRBJ1-2	.	CAPGQPVANYGYTF
TRBV13	TRBJ1-4	.	CASSADRAANEKLFF
TRBV5-6	TRBJ2-1	.	CASSLVALAASEQFF
TRBV5-5	TRBJ2-7	.	CASSLADGGSWLYEQYF
TRBV7-2	TRBJ1-2	once	CASNLRQGGTRYTF
TRBV5-4	TRBJ2-2	.	CASSPEVNTGELFF
TRBV27	TRBJ1-5	.	CASSSGTGPAGNQPQHF
TRBV4-2	TRBJ2-5	.	CACSQRGQGIQETQYF
TRBV7-6	TRBJ2-3	.	CASSSGSGGAIDTQYF
TRBV10-2	TRBJ1-4	.	CASSGGQAEKLFF
TRBV29-1	TRBJ2-1	.	CSVEIADSYNEQFF
TRBV30	TRBJ2-7	.	CAWTHFSGRADEQYF
TRBV28	TRBJ1-1	.	CASSLTTGGWNTEAFF
TRBV6-6	TRBJ1-4	.	CASSYEGRNEKLFF
TRBV29-1	TRBJ1-4	.	CSVGRTGRGKLFF
TRBV19	TRBJ2-7	.	CASSSGYEQYF
TRBV6-1	TRBJ1-5	.	CASSGGQGVSNQPQHF
TRBV5-1	TRBJ2-1	once	CASGQGLAVYNEQFF
TRBV7-6	TRBJ2-1	.	CASSLELTSDSYNEQFF
TRBV27	TRBJ2-7	.	CASSFALAGGVQYF
TRBV6-1	TRBJ2-7	.	CASSELAGSYYEQYF
TRBV27	TRBJ2-2	.	CASSLGQSTGELFF
TRBV7-8	TRBJ1-1	few	CASSPTAGDTMNTEAFF
TRBV5-1	TRBJ2-2	.	CASSSLRGGAYTGELFF
TRBV27	TRBJ2-1	few	CASSVVAGVHEQFF
TRBV18	TRBJ2-1	.	CASSPLPGSEQFF
TRBV5-6	TRBJ2-7	.	CASSLTTPLGEQYF
TRBV5-6	.	.	CASSPQVGEQYF
TRBV9	TRBJ2-1	.	CASSAAGGQYNEQFF
TRBV19	TRBJ2-1	.	CASSIGRWEMEQFF
TRBV19	TRBJ1-1	.	CASSINRDNTEAFF
TRBV2	TRBJ1-6	once	CASRGTLGQGSTPLHF
TRBV7-6	TRBJ2-3	.	CASSLGVSGGTDTQYF
TRBV10-3	TRBJ2-7	.	CAIEAGESSYEQYF
TRBV2	TRBJ1-5	.	CASSVDNNQPQHF
TRBV4-1	TRBJ1-5	.	CASSQALGTGFNQPQHF
TRBV7-2	TRBJ1-5	.	CASSLGQGYQPQHF
TRBV18	TRBJ2-1	.	CASSRTSGSYNEQFF
TRBV6-5	TRBJ2-1	.	CASRPGLAGVNEQFF
TRBV5-4	TRBJ2-7	.	CASSTTEGASRRGEQYF
TRBV7-8	.	.	CASSSREGRGYEQYF
TRBV5-1	TRBJ1-2	.	CASSLPGESSGYTF
TRBV11-2	TRBJ2-1	.	CASRDPAGWKVNEQFF
TRBV7-3	TRBJ2-3	.	CASSSAGGPADTQYF
TRBV10-3	TRBJ1-2	few	CAISDVRANGYTF
TRBV6-4	TRBJ2-3	.	CASSDLETDTQYF
TRBV7-6	TRBJ1-3	.	CASSEGTGGFGNTIYF